These 22 T cell receptor beta chains came from one sample sequenced in a study of T cell responses to AZD1222 COVID-19 vaccine. Method: immunoSEQ multiplex PCR; TCRdb's copy keeps in-frame clones and lacks some. The sample carries approximately 180,000 clones, 90% recorded once. This material consisted of peripheral blood, taken on day 0 of AZD1222 vaccination. Receptors originate from an adult in good health.

The V call is TRBV15, the J call TRBJ1-2, with TRBD1 matching 9 bases. CDR1 LNHNV and CDR2 YYDKDF come from the germline V gene (reference sequence). This CDR3 contains 16 residues. V lost 1 base and J lost 6; bases outside the gene matches: 9. CDR3 bases: TGTGCCACCAGCAGAGCGGTAGACAGGGGGAGAGATGGCTACACCTTC. It codes for CATSRAVDRGRDGYTF.

The rearrangement uses TRBV3-1 (or the pseudogene TRBV3-2) and TRBJ1-2; no definite D call. The V gene's germline CDR1 is LGHDT and CDR2 YNNKEL (reference sequence). Deletions cut 0 bases from V and 8 bases from J, with 10 bases between. This CDR3 region has 13 residues. Written as DNA, the CDR3 is TGTGCCAGCAGCCAAGATGGGCGGAGGGGCTACACCTTC. Its translation: CASSQDGRRGYTF.

In nucleotides, the CDR3 is TGTGCCAGCAGCCAGGGCGGGACAGGAGATTTTTCGGGCTACACCTTC. Encoded protein: CASSQGGTGDFSGYTF. The chain uses TRBV4-2 and TRBJ1-2; 8 nucleotides line up with TRBD1. The CDR3 is 16 amino acids. V was pared by 3 bases and J by 8 bases, with 14 bases of the junction left unmatched. Germline V gene sequence: CDR1 LGHNA, CDR2 YNFKEQ.

The rearrangement joins TRBV7-9 to TRBJ2-3; TRBD2 agrees at 7 bases. The V segment lost 6 bases and the J segment 3 bases; nucleotides outside the gene matches: 15. CDR1 SEHNR and CDR2 FQNEAQ come from the germline V gene (reference sequence). The CDR3 is 17 residues long. CDR3 sequence reads: CASSSKSLGGETDTQYF. The CDR3 bases are TGTGCCAGCAGTTCTAAATCATTGGGAGGGGAGACAGATACGCAGTATTTT. The whole variable domain, remainder taken from reference TRBV7-9 and TRBJ2-3, is DTGVSQNPRHKITKRGQNVTFRCDPISEHNRLYWYRQTLGQGPEFLTYFQNEAQLEKSRLLSDRFSAERPKGSFSTLEIQRTEQGDSAMYLCASSSKSLGGETDTQYFGPGTRLTVL.

The V gene is TRBV7-9, the J gene TRBJ1-6; perhaps TRBD1 as D (5 bases). Deletions cut 4 bases from V and 7 bases from J, with 8 bases between. Germline CDR1 and CDR2: SEHNR and FQNEAQ (reference sequence). This CDR3 is built from 13 residues. CDR3 sequence (DNA): TGTGCCAGCAGCTCGGGACCGAATTCACCCCTCCACTTT. Translating it yields CASSSGPNSPLHF.

The chain recombines TRBV30 with TRBJ1-5; 9 bases line up with TRBD1. From germline, CDR1 is GTSNPN and CDR2 SVGIG (reference sequence). The CDR3 runs to 16 residues. V was pared by 0 bases and J by 4 bases, with 7 bases of the junction left unmatched. In nucleotides, the CDR3 is TGTGCCTGGAGTGTCGGCGGGACAGGGTGGAATCAGCCCCAGCATTTT. Translated, it gives CAWSVGGTGWNQPQHF.

The chain links TRBV5-8 to TRBJ1-2; TRBD1 is a possible D gene (5 bases). From germline, CDR1 is SGHTS and CDR2 YDEGEE. V shed 2 bases and J shed 8 bases, with 13 bases lying between them. The CDR3 has 13 residues. CDR3 protein: CASSFGARGGYTF. The CDR3 region has the DNA TGTGCCAGCAGCTTCGGGGCCCGCGGGGGCTACACCTTC.

This rearrangement joins TRBV5-1 to TRBJ1-4; possible D gene TRBD1, 6 bases. V lost 1 base to trimming and J lost 1 base, with 14 bases between them. CDR1 is SGHRS and CDR2 is YFSETQ in the germline V gene. The CDR3 has 17 amino acids. The CDR3 here is CASSLSGAMGTNEKLFF. DNA for the CDR3: TGCGCCAGCAGCTTGTCGGGGGCCATGGGAACTAATGAAAAACTGTTTTTT.

The chain carries TRBV6-6 and TRBJ2-3; 7 positions match TRBD1. Trimming removed 5 bases from V and 0 bases from J; junction bases left unmatched: 14. The CDR3 has 18 amino acids. Looked up from germline, CDR1 is MNHNY and CDR2 is SVGAGI (reference sequence). This CDR3 reads CASSPGLTGERSTDTQYF. The CDR3 DNA is TGTGCCAGCAGTCCGGGGCTTACAGGGGAACGGAGCACAGATACGCAGTATTTT.

The CDR3 nucleotides read TGTGCCAGTAGTCCCCTCCGAGGGGCAGGGATCTACAATGAGCAGTTCTTC. Protein product: CASSPLRGAGIYNEQFF. The genes are TRBV19 and TRBJ2-1; D is possibly TRBD1 or TRBD2 (5 bases each). Between the trimmed V and J ends, which lost 5 bases and 3 bases, there was a span of 20 bases. Germline CDR1 LNHDA, CDR2 SQIVND (reference sequence). This CDR3 contains 17 residues.

The gene calls are TRBV5-3 and TRBJ2-1; a possible D gene is TRBD2 (7 bases). TRBV5-3 falls under the ORF class, with uncertain function. The CDR3 is 17 amino acids. V lost 2 bases to trimming and J lost 8 bases, with 23 bases between them. CDR3 loop: CARSFGACPRRGHEQFF. CDR3 sequence (DNA): TGTGCCAGAAGCTTTGGGGCGTGCCCTCGGCGGGGGCATGAGCAGTTCTTC.

The chain combines TRBV29-1 with TRBJ2-1; TRBD2 agrees at 7 bases. CDR3 length: 16 residues. Looked up from germline, CDR1 is SQVTM and CDR2 is ANQGSEA. V shed 2 bases and J 3 bases; nucleotides not matched to a gene: 10. The CDR3 sequence is CSVEPAGGSFYNEQFF. CDR3 coding DNA: TGCAGCGTTGAACCCGCCGGGGGGAGTTTCTACAATGAGCAGTTCTTC.

This sequence joins TRBV4-3 and TRBJ2-2; D is perhaps TRBD1 or TRBD2 (6 bases each). V lost 1 base, J lost 0 bases, and 15 bases lay in between. CDR1 and CDR2 (germline): LGHNA, YSLEER. This CDR3 has 18 residues. CDR3 sequence reads: CASSQGRRGQANTGELFF. The CDR3 DNA reads as TGCGCCAGCAGCCAAGGTCGGAGGGGACAAGCGAACACCGGGGAGCTGTTTTTT.

The V call is TRBV30, the J call TRBJ2-7, with 16 bases lining up with TRBD2. Germline CDR1 reads GTSNPN; CDR2 reads SVGIG (reference sequence). This CDR3 is built from 15 residues. Losses at the gene ends were 6 bases for V and 2 bases for J; bases not matched to a gene: 4. The CDR3 DNA is TGTGCCTGCTCCGGGACTAGCGGGGGGGCCTACGAGCAGTACTTC. Translated, it gives CACSGTSGGAYEQYF.

This chain joins TRBV4-2 and TRBJ2-2; D is unresolved. The CDR3 has 15 residues. CDR1 LGHNA and CDR2 YNFKEQ come from the germline V gene. Trimming cost V 1 base and J 2 bases, with 8 bases left between them. This CDR3 is CASSQVNGNTGELFF. CDR3 nucleotide sequence: TGTGCCAGCAGCCAAGTCAACGGTAACACCGGGGAGCTGTTTTTT.

V gene TRBV3-1 (or the pseudogene TRBV3-2) combines with J gene TRBJ2-7; D possibly corresponds to TRBD1 (6 bases). Trimming took off 3 bases at V and 2 bases at J, with 8 bases between the two ends. Germline V CDR1 and CDR2: LGHDT, YNNKEL (reference sequence). The CDR3 contains 13 residues. The CDR3 coding sequence is TGTGCCAGCAGCCACGACAGGACCTACGAGCAGTACTTC. The encoded protein is CASSHDRTYEQYF.

J is TRBJ1-1 and V is TRBV13; no definite D call. Trimming shortened V by 3 bases and J by 1 base, and 6 bases separated the two germline ends. In germline, CDR1 is PRHDT, CDR2 FYEKMQ (reference sequence). The CDR3 loop spans 13 amino acids. CDR3 protein: CASSLTGNTEAFF. CDR3 nucleotide sequence: TGTGCCAGCAGCTTGACGGGGAACACTGAAGCTTTCTTT.

This clone was counted only a few times. The chain combines TRBV7-3 with TRBJ2-3, with 12 bases identical to TRBD2. With 4 bases clipped from V and 4 bases from J, the junction kept 0 bases outside the gene matches. This CDR3 has 14 residues. Germline V gene lookup returns CDR1 SGHTA and CDR2 FQGTGA. DNA of the CDR3: TGTGCCAGCAGCTGGACTAGCGGGGCAGATACGCAGTATTTT. This encodes CASSWTSGADTQYF.

This clone has just one count. The gene calls are TRBV9 and TRBJ1-4, with 7 bases lining up with TRBD1. The ends lost 3 bases at V and 13 bases at J; junction bases unmatched: 9. This CDR3 has 13 amino acids. Germline values: CDR1 SGDLS, CDR2 YYNGEE. The CDR3 nucleotides read TGTGCCAGCAGCGAGGGGGCGGCGGATGGACTGTTTTTT. It specifies CASSEGAADGLFF. Full variable domain (missing parts from reference TRBV9 and TRBJ1-4): DSGVTQTPKHLITATGQRVTLRCSPRSGDLSVYWYQQSLDQGLQFLIQYYNGEERAKGNILERFSAQQFPDLHSELNLSSLELGDSALYFCASSEGAADGLFFGSGTQLSVL.

J is TRBJ2-7 and V is TRBV12-3 or TRBV12-4, with D possibly being TRBD2 (5 bases). The CDR3 totals 13 residues. Trimming removed 2 bases from V and 3 bases from J, with 8 bases in between. The CDR3, as DNA: TGTGCCAGCAGTTTAAAGGAGGACTACGAGCAGTACTTC. Translating it yields CASSLKEDYEQYF.

This clone showed up just a few times. V and J are TRBV5-1 and TRBJ1-2; no reliable D call. V lost 0 bases, J lost 1 base, and 10 bases lay in between. From germline, CDR1 is SGHRS and CDR2 YFSETQ. This CDR3 region has 15 residues. The CDR3 is CASSLGRANNYGYTF. CDR3 DNA sequence: TGCGCCAGCAGCTTGGGACGGGCCAATAACTATGGCTACACCTTC.

This sequence joins TRBV7-2 and TRBJ2-7; D is possibly TRBD2 (7 bases). The length of the CDR3 is 14 residues. Germline CDR1 and CDR2: SGHTA and FQGNSA. V was pared by 8 bases and J by 2 bases, with 16 bases between. CDR3 protein: CASGGGGLAYEQYF. CDR3 nucleotide sequence: TGTGCCAGCGGGGGGGGCGGACTAGCCTACGAGCAGTACTTC.